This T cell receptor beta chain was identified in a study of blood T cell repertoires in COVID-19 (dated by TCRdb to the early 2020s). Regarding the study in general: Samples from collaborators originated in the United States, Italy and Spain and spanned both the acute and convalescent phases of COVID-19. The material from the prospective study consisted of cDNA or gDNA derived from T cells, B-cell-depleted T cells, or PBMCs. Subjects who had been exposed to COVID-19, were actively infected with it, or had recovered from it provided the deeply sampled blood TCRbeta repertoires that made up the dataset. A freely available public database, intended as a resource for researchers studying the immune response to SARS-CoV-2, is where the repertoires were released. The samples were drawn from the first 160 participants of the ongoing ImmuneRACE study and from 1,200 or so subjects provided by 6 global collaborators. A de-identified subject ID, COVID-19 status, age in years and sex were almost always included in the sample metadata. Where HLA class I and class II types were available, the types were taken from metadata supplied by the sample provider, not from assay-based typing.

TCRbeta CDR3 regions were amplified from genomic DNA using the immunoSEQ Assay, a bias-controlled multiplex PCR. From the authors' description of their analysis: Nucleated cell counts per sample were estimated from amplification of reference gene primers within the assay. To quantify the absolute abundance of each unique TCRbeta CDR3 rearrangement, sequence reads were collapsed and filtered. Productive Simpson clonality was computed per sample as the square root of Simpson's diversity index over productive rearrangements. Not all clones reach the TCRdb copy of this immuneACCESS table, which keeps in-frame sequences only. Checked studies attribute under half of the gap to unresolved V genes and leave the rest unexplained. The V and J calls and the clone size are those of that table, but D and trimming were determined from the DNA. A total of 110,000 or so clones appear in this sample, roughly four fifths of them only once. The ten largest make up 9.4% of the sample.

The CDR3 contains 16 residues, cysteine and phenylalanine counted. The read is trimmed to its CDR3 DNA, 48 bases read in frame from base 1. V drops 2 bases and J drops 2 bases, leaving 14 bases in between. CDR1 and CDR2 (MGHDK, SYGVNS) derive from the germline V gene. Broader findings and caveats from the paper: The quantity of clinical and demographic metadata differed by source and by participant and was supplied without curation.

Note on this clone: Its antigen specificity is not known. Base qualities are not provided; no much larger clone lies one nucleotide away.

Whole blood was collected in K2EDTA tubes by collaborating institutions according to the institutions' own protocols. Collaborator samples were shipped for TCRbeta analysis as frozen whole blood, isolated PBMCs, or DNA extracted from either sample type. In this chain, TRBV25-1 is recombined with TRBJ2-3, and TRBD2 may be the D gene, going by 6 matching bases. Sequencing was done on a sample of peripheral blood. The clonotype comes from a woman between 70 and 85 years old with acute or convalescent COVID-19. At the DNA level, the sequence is TGTGCCAGCAGTGAACGATCGGGAGCCTCCACAGATACGCAGTATTTT. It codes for CASSERSGASTDTQYF.